This T cell receptor beta chain was captured by sequencing in a study of T-cell memory formation after mild COVID-19. Study as a whole: Largely, TCR clusters stayed within a single donor. Study findings and constraints: Cross-reactive memory seemingly joined, as some responding clones were found in pre-infection memory. Contracting clones from day 15 to 85 had balanced CD4/CD8; later expanders favoured CD4+.

The V gene lost 5 bases and the J gene lost 2 bases, with 15 bases spanning the gap. This CDR3 spans 15 amino acids. Germline V gene lookup returns CDR1 SGHVS and CDR2 FNYEAQ. 5'RACE primed at constant segments yielded TCR alpha and TCR beta cDNA libraries bearing sample barcodes and UMIs. TCRdb reprocessed the 5' RACE reads via MiXCR and lists one record per CDR3 protein. The repertoire includes more than 300,000 distinct CDR3 sequences, approximately 13% of them detected once, and approximately 21% sits in the top ten. This clonotype was counted many times. What it binds is unknown. Sequencing used PBMCs or a T cell subset sorted from them (not recorded which). The sequence came from a man aged 18 to 29 who had mild COVID-19 (a few samples of this study predate the infection). Cell type and time point are not known. The V call is TRBV7-6, the J call TRBJ1-1; a weak D match, TRBD1 (5 bases). The CDR3 bases are TGTGCCAGCAGCCAGCTTGGGACCTTCAACACTGAAGCTTTCTTT. Encoded protein: CASSQLGTFNTEAFF.